The TCR beta chain under discussion was sequenced for a study of cytomegalovirus exposure and HLA in healthy donors. In the study overall: Earlier work reported approximately 110 million unique TCR beta sequences from about 180 million T cells.

Notes on this clone: Its matching antigen is unknown.

The PCR contained 60 Vbeta and 13 Jbeta primers. Produced via immunoSEQ multiplex PCR; TCRdb's table is partial and in-frame only. Of 150,000 to 200,000 clones listed, roughly 78% are singletons. The CDR3 sequence is 16 residues long. Germline assignment: CDR1 LGHNA and CDR2 YNFKEQ. V shed 3 bases and J shed 6 bases, with 20 bases lying between them. Study results and caveats: In vitro experiments confirmed that three CMV-associated chains were specific for CMV antigens. Across donors, sequencing depth was assumed by presence/absence analyses to be roughly uniform.

The sequence came from a woman aged 30 to 39 in good health and CMV-seropositive. The genes are TRBV4-2 and TRBJ1-2; a possible D gene is TRBD1 (5 bases). The sequenced sample was PBMCs. The chain's CDR3 is CASSHHRGDPLNGYTF. Here the CDR3 DNA reads TGTGCCAGCAGCCATCATCGGGGGGACCCTTTGAATGGCTACACCTTC.